The rows below give T cell receptor beta chains drawn from one sample of a study of T cell responses to AZD1222 COVID-19 vaccine. Only in-frame clones appear in the TCRdb table, and some are missing; sequencing was by immunoSEQ multiplex PCR. The table has some 140,000 clones, about 92% seen once. Here the sequenced sample was peripheral blood, taken on day 0 of AZD1222 vaccination. These receptor sequences come from an adult in good health. The CDR3 runs from the conserved cysteine through the conserved F or W. The order of the fields is CDR3 DNA, CDR3 protein, CDR3 length, clone size, J gene, V gene, D gene. D genes are given only for firm matches. Clone size is stated in some rows and not others, as once, few, many or a class when expanded.

TGTGCCAGTAGTACAGGGGGTCAAGAGACCCAGTACTTC | CASSTGGQETQYF | 13 | - | TRBJ2-5 | TRBV19 | TRBD1
TGTGCCAGTAGTATAGTTACCGGGACTAGCGAACCAGATACGCAGTATTTT | CASSIVTGTSEPDTQYF | 17 | - | TRBJ2-3 | TRBV19 | TRBD2
TGTGCCAGCAGCCAAAATTCGGGACTAGAGCAGTTCTTC | CASSQNSGLEQFF | 13 | - | TRBJ2-1 | TRBV7-3 | TRBD2
TGTGCCAGCACCCCAGGGGGGTACGGGGTCGAGCAGTACTTC | CASTPGGYGVEQYF | 14 | once | TRBJ2-7 | TRBV28 | -
TGTGCCAGTAGTATGGGAGCCCAGCGCACAGATACGCAGTATTTT | CASSMGAQRTDTQYF | 15 | - | TRBJ2-3 | TRBV19 | -
TGTGCCAGCAGCAGTCAGGTGGGCTATGGCTACACCTTC | CASSSQVGYGYTF | 13 | - | TRBJ1-2 | TRBV3-1/TRBV3-2 | -
TGCGCCAGCAGCTTTGAAGGAAGAACCGCGAGAGATACGCAGTATTTT | CASSFEGRTARDTQYF | 16 | once | TRBJ2-3 | TRBV5-1 | -
TGTGCCAGTAGTGGCCCGGGCGTCTTCTCCTACGAGCAGTACTTC | CASSGPGVFSYEQYF | 15 | - | TRBJ2-7 | TRBV19 | -
TGTGCCAGCAGCTTCGGGTGGGACTATGGCTACACCTTC | CASSFGWDYGYTF | 13 | - | TRBJ1-2 | TRBV7-2 | -
TGTGCCAGCAGCTTGGGGGTAGGGAATCAGCCCCAGCATTTT | CASSLGVGNQPQHF | 14 | - | TRBJ1-5 | TRBV5-6 | -
TGTGCCAGCAGCGTGGGGTTTGACTATGGCTACACCTTC | CASSVGFDYGYTF | 13 | - | TRBJ1-2 | TRBV28 | -
TGTGCCAGCAGCGGCCGGGACAGGGGGCTCGGCTACACCTTC | CASSGRDRGLGYTF | 14 | - | TRBJ1-2 | TRBV9 | TRBD1
TGTGCCAGTAGTCTATCCGGGACAGTGCCCAATGAAAAACTGTTTTTT | CASSLSGTVPNEKLFF | 16 | - | TRBJ1-4 | TRBV19 | TRBD1
TGTGCCAGCAGACCCCGGGTTTGGCAGGGGCAAAGCACAGATACGCAGTATTTT | CASRPRVWQGQSTDTQYF | 18 | - | TRBJ2-3 | TRBV2 | -
TGTGCCAGCTCACCTGGACAGCGCTATGGCTACACCTTC | CASSPGQRYGYTF | 13 | - | TRBJ1-2 | TRBV18 | -
TGTGCCAGCAGCTTAGGGACAGGAGCGCGGACTGAAGCTTTCTTT | CASSLGTGARTEAFF | 15 | once | TRBJ1-1 | TRBV11-3 | TRBD1